The present T cell receptor (beta chain) was sequenced within a study of graft-versus-host responses after intestinal transplantation. Overall study context: Recipients had multivisceral, liver-intestinal, or isolated intestinal transplants.

In the case of this clone: As yet, its antigen is unknown.

This table comes from immunoSEQ multiplex PCR, and its TCRdb copy is limited to in-frame clones, with some not included. The table lists tens of thousands of clones, 85% to 90% of them singletons. The CDR3 sequence is 12 residues long. The germline V gene has CDR1 SGHVS and CDR2 FNYEAQ. J gave up 1 base and V 10 bases, and 2 bases lay outside the gene matches. Notes on the study in general: Marrow from the recipient contained GvH clones, some of which had appeared first in ileum or blood.

The sample consisted of unstimulated CD8+ T cells sorted from spleen or lymph node cells, taken before transplant. This TCR derives from a human donor who was the organ donor for an intestinal transplant. V and J are TRBV7-6 and TRBJ2-3, with TRBD1 matching over 7 bases. The CDR3 protein is CAIDRGTDTQYF. CDR3 nucleotide sequence: TGTGCCATCGACAGGGGCACAGATACGCAGTATTTT.